This TCR beta chain is from a study of vaccination and CD4 T cells after COVID-19. Treatment: roughly 11-day PBMC culture with coronavirus spike peptide pools or control peptides (ViraFEST assay). For ViraFEST, peptide pools expanded antigen-specific T cells, after which the TCRs were sequenced. Cultured CD4+ T cell DNA was sequenced using the Oncomine TCR Beta short-read assay. Someone extracted genomic DNA from cultured CD4+ T cells. TCRdb ran MiXCR on the PCR reads and lists one entry per CDR3 protein. The sample holds around 19,000 distinct CDR3 sequences, about two fifths seen once. The CDR3 consists of 13 residues. Germline V lookup: CDR1 SGHRS, CDR2 YFSETQ. V gave up 8 bases and J gave up 4 bases, with 12 bases separating them. Remarks on this clonotype: Its specificity is not known.

The source was CD4+ T cells from blood, cultured in vitro, collected before SARS-CoV-2 vaccination. The sequence came from a human donor who had recovered from COVID-19. The V call is TRBV5-1, the J call TRBJ2-2; D uncertain. The CDR3: CARPALTTGELFF. The CDR3, as DNA: TGCGCCAGACCGGCCCTTACCACCGGGGAGCTGTTTTTT.